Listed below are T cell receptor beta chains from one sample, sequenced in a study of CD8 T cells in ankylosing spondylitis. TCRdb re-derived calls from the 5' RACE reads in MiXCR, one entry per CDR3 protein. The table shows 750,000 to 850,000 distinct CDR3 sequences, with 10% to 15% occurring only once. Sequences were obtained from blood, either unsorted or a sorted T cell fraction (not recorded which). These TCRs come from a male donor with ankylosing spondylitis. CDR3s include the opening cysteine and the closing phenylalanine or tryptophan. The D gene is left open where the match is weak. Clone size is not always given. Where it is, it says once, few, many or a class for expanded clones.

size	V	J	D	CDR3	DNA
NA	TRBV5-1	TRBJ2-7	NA	CASSLSGQPREQYF	TGCGCCAGCAGCTTGTCGGGACAACCCAGGGAGCAGTACTTC
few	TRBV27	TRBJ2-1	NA	CASSAAYPYNEQFF	TGTGCCAGCAGTGCCGCCTATCCATACAATGAGCAGTTCTTC
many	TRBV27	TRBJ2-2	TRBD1	CASSWAGTGTTGELFF	TGTGCCAGCAGTTGGGCCGGGACAGGGACCACCGGGGAGCTGTTTTTT
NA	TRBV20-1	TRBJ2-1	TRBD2	CSASLSGRAAEQFF	TGCAGTGCTAGCCTTAGCGGGAGGGCTGCTGAGCAGTTCTTC
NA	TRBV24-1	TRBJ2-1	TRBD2	CATSDLLAGGYNEQFF	TGTGCCACCAGTGATTTGCTAGCGGGAGGGTACAATGAGCAGTTCTTC
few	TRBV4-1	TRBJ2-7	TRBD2	CASGWAASGTYEQYF	TGCGCCAGCGGTTGGGCGGCTAGCGGGACCTACGAGCAGTACTTC
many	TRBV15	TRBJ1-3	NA	CATSSPSESGNTIYF	TGTGCCACCAGCAGTCCCTCCGAATCTGGAAACACCATATATTTT
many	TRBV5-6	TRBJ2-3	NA	CASSLWADTQYF	TGTGCCAGCAGCTTGTGGGCAGATACGCAGTATTTT
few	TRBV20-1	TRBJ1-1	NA	CSALAGIF	TGCAGTGCCCTGGCGGGGATCTTT
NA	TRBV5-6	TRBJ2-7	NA	CVSSLRAPGYEQYF	TGTGTCAGCAGCCTCCGGGCTCCGGGCTACGAGCAGTACTTC
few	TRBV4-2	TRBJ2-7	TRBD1	CASSQGNRGQVQYF	TGTGCCAGCAGCCAAGGGAACAGGGGGCAGGTGCAGTACTTC
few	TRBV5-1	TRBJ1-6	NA	CASSLELGSPLHF	TGCGCCAGCAGCTTAGAACTGGGTTCACCCCTCCACTTT
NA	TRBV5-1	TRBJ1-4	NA	CASSLAGPGEKLFF	TGCGCCAGCAGCTTGGCCGGGCCGGGAGAAAAACTGTTTTTT
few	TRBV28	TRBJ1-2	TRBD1	CASNQGGIGYTF	TGTGCCAGCAACCAGGGGGGAATCGGCTACACCTTC
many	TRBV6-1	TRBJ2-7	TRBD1	CASSVGTGVYEQYF	TGTGCCAGCAGTGTCGGGACAGGGGTGTACGAGCAGTACTTC
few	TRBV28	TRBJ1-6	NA	CASSFWQLGSPLHF	TGTGCCAGCAGTTTTTGGCAGCTCGGATCACCCCTCCACTTT
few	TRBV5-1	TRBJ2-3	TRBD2	CASSPPAVAGGTDTQYF	TGCGCCAGCAGCCCTCCCGCGGTAGCGGGGGGTACAGATACGCAGTATTTT
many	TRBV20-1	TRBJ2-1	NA	CSASRASDALEQFF	TGCAGTGCTAGTAGGGCCTCCGATGCCCTCGAGCAGTTCTTC
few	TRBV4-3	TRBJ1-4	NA	CASSQETRGITNEKLFF	TGCGCCAGCAGCCAAGAAACCAGGGGAATAACTAATGAAAAACTGTTTTTT
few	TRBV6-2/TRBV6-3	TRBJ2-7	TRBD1	CASSYLTGGGEQYF	TGTGCCAGCAGTTACTTGACAGGGGGCGGAGAGCAGTACTTC
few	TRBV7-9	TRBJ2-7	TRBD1	CASSLVAQGSDEQYF	TGTGCCAGCAGCTTAGTGGCACAGGGGTCGGACGAGCAGTACTTC
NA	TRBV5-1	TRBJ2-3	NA	CASSRGGGNTDTQYF	TGCGCCAGCAGCCGGGGAGGCGGGAACACAGATACGCAGTATTTT
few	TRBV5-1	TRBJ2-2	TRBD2	CASSLPLAGSTGELFF	TGCGCCAGCAGCTTACCATTAGCGGGAAGCACCGGGGAGCTGTTTTTT
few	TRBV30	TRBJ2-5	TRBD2	CAWSGGLAGQTQYF	TGTGCCTGGAGTGGGGGACTAGCAGGTCAGACCCAGTACTTC
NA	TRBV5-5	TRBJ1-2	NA	CASSPSAGTSNYGYTF	TGTGCCAGCAGTCCTTCGGCCGGGACGTCCAACTATGGCTACACCTTC
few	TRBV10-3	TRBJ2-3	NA	CAISEGHTQYF	TGTGCCATCAGTGAGGGCCATACGCAGTATTTT
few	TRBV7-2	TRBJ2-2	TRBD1	CASSFDRGRTGELFF	TGTGCCAGCAGCTTCGACAGGGGGCGGACCGGGGAGCTGTTTTTT
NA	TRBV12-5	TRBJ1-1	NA	CASGLVQGRRAFF	TGTGCTAGTGGTTTGGTCCAGGGGAGGAGAGCTTTCTTT
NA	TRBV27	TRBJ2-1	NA	CASSSWNEQFF	TGTGCCAGCAGTTCTTGGAATGAGCAGTTCTTC
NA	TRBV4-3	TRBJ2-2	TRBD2	CASSQLSGRDTGELFF	TGCGCCAGCAGCCAGCTTAGCGGGAGAGACACCGGGGAGCTGTTTTTT
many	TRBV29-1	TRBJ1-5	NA	CSVAQSSNQPQHF	TGCAGCGTTGCACAGAGTAGCAATCAGCCCCAGCATTTT
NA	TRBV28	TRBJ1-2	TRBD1	CASSWTGGTYGYTF	TGTGCCAGCAGTTGGACAGGGGGAACCTATGGCTACACCTTC
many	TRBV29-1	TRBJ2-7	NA	CSVARTDSYEQYF	TGCAGCGTTGCGAGGACAGACTCCTACGAGCAGTACTTC
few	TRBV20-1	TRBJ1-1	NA	CSASIQVNTEAFF	TGCAGTGCCAGTATACAGGTCAACACTGAAGCTTTCTTT
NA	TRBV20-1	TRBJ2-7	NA	CSARSRSVSYEQYF	TGCAGTGCTAGAAGTCGGAGTGTCTCCTACGAGCAGTACTTC
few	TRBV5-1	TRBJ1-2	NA	CASSLSGGTFNGYTF	TGCGCCAGCAGCCTCTCCGGCGGGACATTCAATGGCTACACCTTC
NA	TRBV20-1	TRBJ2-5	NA	CSARDPRTGGPETQYF	TGCAGTGCTAGAGATCCACGTACAGGCGGTCCAGAGACCCAGTACTTC
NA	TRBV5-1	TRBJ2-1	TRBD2	CASSWGLADVNEQFF	TGCGCCAGCAGCTGGGGACTAGCGGACGTTAATGAGCAGTTCTTC
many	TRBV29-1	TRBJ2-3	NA	CSVERSGTDTQYF	TGCAGCGTTGAAAGGAGTGGCACAGATACGCAGTATTTT
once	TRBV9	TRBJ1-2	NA	CASSVAGFSGYTF	TGTGCCAGCAGCGTAGCTGGCTTCTCCGGCTACACCTTC
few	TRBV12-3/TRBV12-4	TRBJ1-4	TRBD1	CASSLAQGGKLFF	TGTGCCAGCAGTTTAGCGCAGGGGGGGAAACTGTTTTTT
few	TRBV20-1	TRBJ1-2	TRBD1	CSAEDRVEDGYTF	TGCAGTGCTGAGGACAGGGTGGAGGATGGCTACACCTTC
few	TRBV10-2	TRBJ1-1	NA	CASSESYRVGEAFF	TGCGCCAGCAGTGAGTCTTACAGGGTAGGGGAAGCTTTCTTT
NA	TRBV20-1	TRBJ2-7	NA	CSAGGWDTSGEQYF	TGCAGTGCGGGGGGCTGGGACACTTCAGGGGAGCAGTACTTC
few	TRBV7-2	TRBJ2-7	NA	CASSFQTASSYEQYF	TGTGCCAGCAGCTTCCAGACAGCCAGCTCCTACGAGCAGTACTTC
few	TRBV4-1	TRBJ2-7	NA	CASSIKTGRPISYEQYF	TGCGCCAGCAGCATTAAAACGGGCCGCCCTATCTCCTACGAGCAGTACTTC
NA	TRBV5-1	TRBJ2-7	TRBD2	CASRLSGTPLEQYF	TGCGCCAGCAGACTGAGCGGGACCCCCCTCGAGCAGTACTTC
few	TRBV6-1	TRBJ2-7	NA	CASSARSDEQYF	TGTGCCAGCAGTGCTCGGAGTGACGAGCAGTACTTC
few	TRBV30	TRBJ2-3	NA	CAWAVGDTQYF	TGTGCCTGGGCCGTTGGGGATACGCAGTATTTT
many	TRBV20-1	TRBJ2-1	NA	CSASGNGRRAGNEQFF	TGCAGTGCTAGTGGAAACGGACGCCGGGCAGGGAACGAGCAGTTCTTC
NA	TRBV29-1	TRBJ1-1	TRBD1	CSVGDRDYGAFF	TGCAGCGTTGGGGACAGGGACTACGGAGCTTTCTTT